This T cell receptor (beta chain) was recovered during a study of shared clonotypes between healthy human individuals (dated by TCRdb to 2020 to 2022). Study-wide context: The cohort comprised two women and a few men aged 18 to 49 years. Each donor's leukapheresis produced roughly between about 0.8 and 8.9 billion PBMCs. Blood TCR repertoires of roughly 5 healthy adults were deeply sequenced to estimate repertoire size and the extent of clonotype sharing between individuals. Different laboratories and diverse techniques were used to prepare libraries and sequence TCR repertoires, to increase sequencing depth and limit assay-specific biases. For each donor, three plates each were used for CD4 naive and CD4 memory, two plates were used for CD8 naive, and one plate was used for CD8 memory. The study at large found these results: Sampling was restricted to blood, and TCR repertoires in tissues likely differ from the TCR repertoires found in blood. Based on pairwise subsampling, the degree of clonotype sharing among donors was expected to be affected by sequencing depth. When four donors were compared, the shared fraction of clonotypes was approximately 5% for naive CD4, about 4% for naive CD8, 2% to 2.5% for memory CD4, and 0.4% for memory CD8. Compared with non-shared clonotypes, clonotypes shared by all four sorted-subset donors had higher generation probabilities. The genetic and exposure-history diversity represented was limited by the small number of donors. Naive subsets generally had larger estimated clonotype richness than memory subsets did. Rarefaction of sorted-subset datasets indicated incomplete sequencing despite the large sequencing depth.

Worth noting for this clone: Its antigen is unknown. No much larger clone is present one base from it, and per-base qualities are unavailable.

Using the deep immunoSEQ assay, multiplex PCR amplified TCR CDR3 regions from genomic DNA. Extracted genomic DNA from each cell subset was distributed evenly across all wells of several immunoSEQ 96-well plates, and each plate was treated as a replicate. For sorted subsets, each replicate PCR was loaded with 200 ng genomic DNA, equivalent to 25,000 to 35,000 T cell genomes. The purified libraries were quantified using a Qubit 3.0 fluorometer, sized with a Bioanalyzer 2100, and then quantified again using the KAPA Library Quantification kit. Each immunoSEQ 96-well plate was sequenced on its own single-read 150-cycle Illumina NextSeq 550 flow cell. The source study handled its data this way. Because only junctional sequences without quality scores were contained in the immunoSEQ output, filtering matching that applied to full-length reads could not be performed. Sequences were annotated with PyIR, a Python wrapper for IgBLAST v1.9, and V/J genes and CDR3 were assigned using IMGT germline references. Any read was removed if the V/J assignment was weak (E-value above 1e-6), the CDR3 was missing, or the read contained stop codons, out-of-frame junctions, or ambiguous translated residues. A V3J clonotype was defined by an identical inferred V gene, J gene, and CDR3 amino acid sequence. Percentage overlap between repertoires was computed as shared unique clonotypes divided by the size of the smaller repertoire. Richness of each repertoire was evaluated using RTK rarefaction, the Chao1 estimator, and Recon v2.1 estimates of unobserved clonotypes. OLGA was used to compute generation probabilities for all TCRbeta clonotypes that the gDNA method yielded from a few donors. TCRdb provides this immuneACCESS table in a form limited to in-frame rearrangements. Some clones are lacking; in checked studies, under half of them reflect an unresolved V gene, and why the rest are absent is not known. That table supplies the V and J calls and clone size; D and trimming were determined from the DNA. In this sample the table shows fewer than 1.6 million clones, approximately 98.5% of which occur a single time. The ten largest make up 0.36% of the sample.

V is shortened by 0 bases, J by 4 bases, and the region joining them spans 23 bases. The CDR3 spans 19 residues, from the cysteine through the phenylalanine. The read is trimmed to its CDR3 DNA, 57 bases read in frame from base 1. The germline V gene provides CDR1 SGHRS and CDR2 YFSETQ. Healthy HIV-negative adults with no recently reported acute infections or vaccinations were included as donors. Every donor was a Caucasian adult residing in Nashville, Tennessee, USA. CD4+ T cells were enriched through magnetic negative selection, after which naive cells were positively selected on CD45RA and the remaining negative fraction served as the memory subset. After blood collection by leukapheresis, PBMCs were isolated using Ficoll-Histopaque density gradient centrifugation and then cryopreserved in the vapor phase of liquid nitrogen. Purity and quantity of every magnetically sorted T cell population were checked by analytical flow cytometry. Genomic DNA was isolated from every sorted fraction and measured by UV absorbance on a Nanodrop 2000c.

The chain uses TRBV5-1 and TRBJ2-1, with TRBD2 perhaps the D gene, on 5 matching bases. Sequencing used naive CD4+ T cells sorted from blood. This sample's cell subset or site label indicates: CD45RA+ positively selected. The sequence was obtained from a man aged 25 to 40 in good health. Read as DNA, the sequence is TGCGCCAGCAGCTTGGATGTTTGGTGGGAGACGCCTCTATACAATGAGCAGTTCTTC. Its protein reads: CASSLDVWWETPLYNEQFF.